The 18 T cell receptor beta chains listed next were all sequenced from one sample in a study of human T cells and chemical hapten exposure. TCRdb reprocessed the 5' RACE reads via MiXCR and lists one record per CDR3 protein. The data show about 140,000 distinct CDR3 sequences, with 4.1% seen just once and 1.2% to 1.5% held by the top ten. Total RNA was isolated from unfractionated whole blood. The origin of the receptors is a female donor in good health.

At least ten counts were recorded for this clonotype. The chain links TRBV4-1 to TRBJ2-3; D gene uncertain. V was cut by 1 base and J by 4 bases, with 3 bases left in between. This CDR3 spans 12 amino acids. Germline values: CDR1 MGHRA, CDR2 YSYEKL. Written as DNA, the CDR3 is TGCGCCAGCAGCCAAGGGGCAGATACGCAGTATTTT. Translation: CASSQGADTQYF.

This clonotype showed up many times. V is TRBV4-2 and J is TRBJ2-3; 9 positions match TRBD2. CDR1 is LGHNA, CDR2 YNFKEQ, per germline. Unmatched junction bases numbered 8, after V lost 0 bases and J lost 1 base. The CDR3 totals 18 residues. CDR3 amino acids: CASSQDPASGERTDTQYF. The DNA of the CDR3 is TGTGCCAGCAGCCAAGATCCGGCTAGCGGGGAACGCACAGATACGCAGTATTTT.

This clonotype came up many times. The chain links TRBV20-1 to TRBJ1-2; D may be TRBD1 (5 bases). The CDR3 spans 15 residues. Germline V gene lookup returns CDR1 DFQATT and CDR2 SNEGSKA (reference sequence). The germline V and J ends were trimmed by 1 base and 4 bases, with 16 bases remaining between them. CDR3 sequence reads: CSARGSRGGPYGYTF. The CDR3 bases are TGCAGTGCTAGAGGATCGAGGGGCGGACCCTATGGCTACACCTTC.

Only a few counts were recorded for this clonotype. A single base separates this from a much larger clone, so it may be a read error. The gene calls are TRBV5-5 and TRBJ2-3; D gene ambiguous. Per the germline V gene, CDR1 is SGHKS and CDR2 is YYEKEE (reference sequence). Trimming took off 3 bases at V and 1 base at J, with 6 bases between the two ends. This CDR3 contains 13 residues. The CDR3 sequence: CASSCTGTDTQYF. The CDR3, as DNA: TGTGCCAGCAGCTGTACAGGCACAGATACGCAGTATTTT.

This clonotype was observed at least ten times. The rearrangement uses TRBV14 and TRBJ1-6; D is ambiguous. The CDR3 sequence is 13 residues long. Trimming took 2 bases from V and 8 from J, leaving 7 bases between them. Germline CDR1 and CDR2: SGHDN and FVKESK. The CDR3 DNA reads as TGTGCCAGCAGCCAAAAGGTTGATTCACCCCTCCACTTT. Its translation: CASSQKVDSPLHF.

This clonotype was seen many times. V is TRBV5-6 and J is TRBJ2-6, with D unresolved. The CDR3 has 13 amino acids. Germline loops: CDR1 SGHDT, CDR2 YYEEEE. V shed 0 bases and J shed 11 bases, with 9 bases lying between them. CDR3 amino acids: CASSLDRLHVLTF. The CDR3 DNA reads TGTGCCAGCAGCTTGGATAGGCTCCACGTCCTGACTTTC.

This clonotype has ten or more counts. This chain uses TRBV23-1 with TRBJ2-3; D gene ambiguous. TRBV23-1 is flagged as an ORF with uncertain function. The V gene lost 0 bases and the J gene lost 1 base, with 20 bases spanning the gap. The CDR3 sequence is 19 residues long. Here the CDR3 reads CASSQSIRPDVCGTDTQYF. CDR3 DNA sequence: TGCGCCAGCAGTCAATCGATTAGGCCGGACGTTTGCGGCACAGATACGCAGTATTTT.

The table lists this clonotype with many counts. The chain has TRBV6-1 and TRBJ2-7; D is ambiguous. The germline V gene encodes CDR1 MNHNS and CDR2 SASEGT. Trimming removed 2 bases from V and 2 bases from J, with 10 bases in between. This CDR3 is built from 14 residues. CDR3 protein: CASSELVTPYEQYF. Written as DNA, the CDR3 is TGTGCCAGCAGTGAACTAGTTACCCCCTACGAGCAGTACTTC.

In its sample, this clonotype was seen many times. The genes are TRBV11-2 and TRBJ2-3; D possibly corresponds to TRBD2 (6 bases). This CDR3 comprises 16 residues. The V end was cut by 2 bases, the J end by 1 base, with 13 bases between. The germline V gene encodes CDR1 SGHAT and CDR2 FQNNGV. The CDR3 DNA follows: TGTGCCAGCAGCTTATGGCGGGGCTCACGCACAGATACGCAGTATTTT. Its translation: CASSLWRGSRTDTQYF.

Many counts were recorded for this clonotype. The genes are TRBV11-2 and TRBJ2-5; D remains ambiguous. Germline V gene sequence: CDR1 SGHAT, CDR2 FQNNGV. Trimming shortened V by 5 bases and J by 3 bases, and 7 bases separated the two germline ends. The CDR3 extends over 12 amino acids. The CDR3 DNA follows: TGTGCCAGCAGCCAGCCCAAAGAGACCCAGTACTTC. It encodes CASSQPKETQYF. The full variable domain, completed using reference TRBV11-2 and TRBJ2-5, is EAGVAQSPRYKIIEKRQSVAFWCNPISGHATLYWYQQILGQGPKLLIQFQNNGVVDDSQLPKDRFSAERLKGVDSTLKIQPAKLEDSAVYLCASSQPKETQYFGPGTRLLVL.

This clonotype has ten or more counts. The CDR3 spells CASSFLSGRGAVTDTQYF. The DNA of the CDR3 is TGTGCCAGCAGCTTCCTTTCCGGTAGGGGGGCCGTCACAGATACGCAGTATTTT. The chain carries TRBV7-2 and TRBJ2-3; the D call may be TRBD1 or TRBD2 (6 bases each). Germline values: CDR1 SGHTA, CDR2 FQGNSA. With 3 bases removed from V and 2 bases from J, the gap between germline ends came to 21 bases. CDR3 length: 18 residues. The whole variable domain, remainder taken from reference TRBV7-2 and TRBJ2-3, is GAGVSQSPSNKVTEKGKDVELRCDPISGHTALYWYRQSLGQGLEFLIYFQGNSAPDKSGLPSDRFSAERTGGSVSTLTIQRTQQEDSAVYLCASSFLSGRGAVTDTQYFGPGTRLTVL.

This clonotype was observed at least ten times. This chain joins TRBV11-2 and TRBJ1-1; no firm D call. Germline CDR1 is SGHAT and CDR2 is FQNNGV. Trimming removed 5 bases at V and 7 bases at J, with 20 bases between. This CDR3 has 15 residues. CDR3 sequence: CASSLFRAAKNEAFF. Written as DNA, the CDR3 is TGTGCCAGCAGCCTATTTCGGGCAGCCAAGAATGAAGCTTTCTTT. The full variable domain, its missing parts supplied by reference TRBV11-2 and TRBJ1-1, is EAGVAQSPRYKIIEKRQSVAFWCNPISGHATLYWYQQILGQGPKLLIQFQNNGVVDDSQLPKDRFSAERLKGVDSTLKIQPAKLEDSAVYLCASSLFRAAKNEAFFGQGTRLTVV.

This clonotype was seen ten or more times. The gene calls are TRBV7-9 and TRBJ2-2; D remains ambiguous. The CDR3 is 12 residues long. Germline V CDR1 and CDR2: SEHNR, FQNEAQ (reference sequence). V lost 3 bases and J 5 bases, leaving 4 bases between the germline ends. The chain's CDR3 is CASSFGTGELFF. The CDR3 nucleotides read TGTGCCAGCAGCTTTGGAACCGGGGAGCTGTTTTTT.

This clonotype has at least ten counts. The rearrangement links TRBV4-3 to TRBJ1-6; D is unresolved. With 0 bases removed from V and 10 bases from J, the gap between germline ends came to 16 bases. Per the germline V gene, CDR1 is LGHNA and CDR2 is YSLEER. There are 16 residues in the CDR3. The CDR3 loop is CASSQEAPRRGSPLHF. CDR3 sequence (DNA): TGCGCCAGCAGCCAAGAAGCGCCCCGTCGGGGATCACCCCTCCACTTT.

This clonotype was counted ten times or more. The chain employs TRBV5-1 and TRBJ1-2, with 7 bases that match TRBD1. The CDR3 sequence is 15 residues long. J was trimmed by 4 bases and V by 3 bases; bases with no gene match: 9. Per germline, CDR1 SGHRS and CDR2 YFSETQ. The CDR3 sequence is CASSSAGTEAYGYTF. The CDR3 bases are TGCGCCAGCAGCTCAGCCGGGACAGAAGCCTATGGCTACACCTTC.

This clonotype came up many times. This chain links TRBV14 with TRBJ2-5; D is unclear. The germline V and J ends were trimmed by 4 bases and 4 bases, with 7 bases remaining between them. Germline V gene sequence: CDR1 SGHDN, CDR2 FVKESK. The CDR3 is 12 residues long. For the CDR3, the DNA is TGTGCCAGCAGCCTAATCGGAGAGACCCAGTACTTC. It specifies CASSLIGETQYF.

Ten or more counts support this clonotype. The chain joins TRBV2 to TRBJ1-4; D may be TRBD1 (6 bases). Trimming left V 1 base short and J 11 bases short, with 14 bases between. CDR3 length: 14 residues. CDR1 is SNHLY, CDR2 FYNNEI, per germline. The CDR3 nucleotides read TGTGCCAGCAGTGAAGGGGACATCATAGACAAACTGTTTTTT. It translates to CASSEGDIIDKLFF.

In this sample, this clonotype turned up many times. V is TRBV7-9 and J is TRBJ2-1; D may be TRBD2 (5 bases). V was cut by 2 bases and J by 10 bases, with 18 bases left in between. The CDR3 has 15 residues. The germline CDR1 and CDR2 sequences are SEHNR and FQNEAQ (reference sequence). The CDR3 spells CASSLKGWTGREQFF. For the CDR3, the DNA is TGTGCCAGCAGCTTAAAGGGCTGGACGGGAAGGGAGCAGTTCTTC.